The entry below describes one T cell receptor (beta chain). Germline CDR1 and CDR2: SGHVS and FNYEAQ. This CDR3 is built from 12 residues. Trimming stripped 5 bases from V and 7 bases from J, with 8 bases between. The data were taken from a study of blood T cell repertoires in COVID-19. About the research overall: Samples taken during acute and convalescent COVID-19 were collected in the United States, Italy and Spain. The cDNA or gDNA used as material had been derived from T cells, B-cell-depleted T cells, or PBMCs.

Per the study methods: Nucleated cell counts were estimated from reference gene primer amplification. Libraries were prepared by immunoSEQ multiplex PCR; TCRdb keeps only in-frame clonotypes and omits some of them. V and J calls and clone size are those listed in that table; D and trimming were worked out from the DNA. The data contain about 300,000 clones, approximately 88% of them seen just once; the ten biggest clones take up more than 6.5%. The sample consisted of peripheral blood. This sequence was found in a woman in her thirties who had recovered from COVID-19. The rearrangement links TRBV7-6 to TRBJ2-2, with D unclear. CDR3 coding DNA: TGTGCCAGCAGCCTGAGCTTCGGGGAGCTGTTTTTT. Its protein product is CASSLSFGELFF.